This TCR beta chain was observed in a study of T cell changes during pregnancy in multiple sclerosis. The CDR3 extends over 14 amino acids. Unmatched junction bases numbered 7, after V lost 5 bases and J lost 6 bases. From germline, CDR1 is LNHDA and CDR2 SQIVND (reference sequence). Measured with immunoSEQ multiplex PCR; TCRdb has only the in-frame clones, and not every one. The sample lists about 49,000 clones, approximately 94% occurring once. The V gene is TRBV19, the J gene TRBJ2-7; 10 bases line up with TRBD2. This TCR was recovered from a female donor with multiple sclerosis, enrolled in a pregnancy study. The sample consisted of CD8+ T cells from peripheral blood mononuclear cells, taken before pregnancy. The CDR3 DNA reads TGTGCCAGTAGTTTAGCGGGAGGAGGAGTCGAGCAGTACTTC. Translated: CASSLAGGGVEQYF.